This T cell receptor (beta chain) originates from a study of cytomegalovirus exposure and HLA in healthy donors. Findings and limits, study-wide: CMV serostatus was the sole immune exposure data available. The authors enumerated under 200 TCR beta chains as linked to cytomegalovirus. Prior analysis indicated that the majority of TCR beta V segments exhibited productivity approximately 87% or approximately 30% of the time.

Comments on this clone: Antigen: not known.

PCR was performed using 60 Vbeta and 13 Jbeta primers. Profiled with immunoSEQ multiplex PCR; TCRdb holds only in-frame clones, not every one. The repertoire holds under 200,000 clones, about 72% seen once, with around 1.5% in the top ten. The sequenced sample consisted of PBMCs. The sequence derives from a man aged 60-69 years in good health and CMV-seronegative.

CDR3 protein: CATSKLSGAGYTF. DNA for the CDR3: TGTGCCACCAGCAAACTTTCAGGGGCTGGCTACACCTTC. The chain joins TRBV15 to TRBJ1-2; the D gene is possibly TRBD1 (6 bases). The CDR3 length is 13 residues. CDR1 and CDR2 from the germline V gene are LNHNV and YYDKDF (reference sequence). Trimming cost V 4 bases and J 7 bases, with 13 bases left between them.